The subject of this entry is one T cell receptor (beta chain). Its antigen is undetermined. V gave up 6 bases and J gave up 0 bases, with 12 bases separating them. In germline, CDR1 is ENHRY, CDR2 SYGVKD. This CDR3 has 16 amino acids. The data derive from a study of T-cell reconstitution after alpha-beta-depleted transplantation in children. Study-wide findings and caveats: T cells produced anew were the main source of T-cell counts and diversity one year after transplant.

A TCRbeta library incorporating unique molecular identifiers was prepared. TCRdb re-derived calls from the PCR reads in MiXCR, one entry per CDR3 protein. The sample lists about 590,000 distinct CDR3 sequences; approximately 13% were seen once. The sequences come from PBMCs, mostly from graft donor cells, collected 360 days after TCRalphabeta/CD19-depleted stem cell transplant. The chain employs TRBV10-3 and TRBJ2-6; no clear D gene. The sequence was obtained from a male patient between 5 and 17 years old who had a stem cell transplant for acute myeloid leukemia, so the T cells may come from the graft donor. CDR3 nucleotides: TGTGCCATCAGCGAAAAGGGTACCTCTGGGGCCAACGTCCTGACTTTC. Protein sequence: CAISEKGTSGANVLTF.